This TCR beta chain was found in a study of identical twins. Study conclusions and caveats: Reduced insertions were recorded for abundant cord blood beta clonotypes, with no such pattern in memory repertoires.

Each CDR3 protein gets one entry after TCRdb re-called the 5' RACE reads with MiXCR. The data contain more than 1.5 million distinct CDR3 sequences, under 35% of them seen just once; the ten biggest clones take up less than 0.35%. Regarding this clonotype: Its antigen is undetermined.

Trimming shortened V by 8 bases and J by 8 bases, and 18 bases separated the two germline ends. The CDR3 has 13 amino acids. Healthy Caucasian individuals made up all the donors. Material: cord blood. The clonotype comes from a newborn girl in good health. The rearrangement links TRBV12-3 or TRBV12-4 to TRBJ1-1; D is ambiguous. Here the CDR3 DNA reads TGTGCCAGCGTTCTGCTTCTCCCGTACGAAGCTTTCTTT. This sequence encodes CASVLLLPYEAFF.